This TCR beta chain is drawn from a study of post-analysis software for immune sequencing data. Across the whole study: Courses of disease covered relapsing-remitting, secondary progressive and progressive-relapsing multiple sclerosis.

Study-wide results and limits: Controls showed lower frequencies than patients for 5 or 6 TRBV segments, and TRBV5-6, TRBV5-1 and TRBV20-1 were among these.

This clonotype was seen a handful of times. Its antigen is as yet unknown. Germline CDR1 reads MGHRA; CDR2 reads YSYEKL. The V end lost 3 bases, the J end lost 10 bases, and 10 bases lay between the germline ends. The CDR3 loop spans 12 amino acids. Every TCR beta cDNA library bore unique molecular identifiers. Each CDR3 protein is one row after TCRdb ran MiXCR on the PCR reads. The sample lists roughly 600,000 distinct CDR3 sequences, roughly 46% occurring once. The sequence came from a girl between 5 and 17 years old with multiple sclerosis. What was sequenced was blood. V and J are TRBV4-1 and TRBJ2-1; unclear D gene. The CDR3 loop reads CASSHRLAEQFF. In nucleotides, the CDR3 is TGCGCCAGCAGCCATAGACTCGCCGAGCAGTTCTTC.